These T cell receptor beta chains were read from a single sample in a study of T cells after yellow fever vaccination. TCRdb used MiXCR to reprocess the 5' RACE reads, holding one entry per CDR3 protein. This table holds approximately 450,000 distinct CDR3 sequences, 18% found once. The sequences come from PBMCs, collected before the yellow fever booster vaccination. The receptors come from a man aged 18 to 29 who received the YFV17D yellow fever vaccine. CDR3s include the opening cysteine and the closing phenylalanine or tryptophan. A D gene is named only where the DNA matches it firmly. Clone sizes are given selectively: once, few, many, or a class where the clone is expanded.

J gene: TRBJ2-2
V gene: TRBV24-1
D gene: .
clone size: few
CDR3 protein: CATSDSRAAGELFF
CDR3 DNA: TGTGCCACCAGTGATTCCCGGGCGGCCGGGGAGCTGTTTTTT

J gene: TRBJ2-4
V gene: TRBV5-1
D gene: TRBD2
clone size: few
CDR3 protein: CASTPFPSGAENIQYF
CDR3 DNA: TGCGCCAGCACCCCTTTTCCGAGCGGGGCTGAAAACATTCAGTACTTC

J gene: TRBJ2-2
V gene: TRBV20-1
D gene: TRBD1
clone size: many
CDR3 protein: CSATSGTGVGELFF
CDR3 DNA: TGCAGTGCTACCTCCGGGACAGGGGTCGGGGAGCTGTTTTTT

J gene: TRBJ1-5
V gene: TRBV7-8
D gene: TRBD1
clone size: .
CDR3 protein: CASSRDRSSYSNQPQHF
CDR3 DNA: TGTGCCAGCAGTAGGGACAGGAGTTCTTATAGCAATCAGCCCCAGCATTTT

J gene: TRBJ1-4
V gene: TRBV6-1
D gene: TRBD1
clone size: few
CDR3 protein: CASGTPGQGATYRGEKLFF
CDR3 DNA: TGTGCCAGCGGGACTCCGGGACAGGGAGCTACCTACCGTGGTGAAAAACTGTTTTTT

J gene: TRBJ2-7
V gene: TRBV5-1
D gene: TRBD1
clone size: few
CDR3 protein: CASSLRGQGDYEQYF
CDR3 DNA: TGCGCCAGCAGCTTGCGAGGACAGGGGGACTACGAGCAGTACTTC

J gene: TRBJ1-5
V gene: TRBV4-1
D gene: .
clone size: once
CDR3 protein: CASSQEGAGGNQPQHF
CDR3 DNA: TGCGCCAGCAGCCAAGAGGGGGCAGGGGGCAATCAGCCCCAGCATTTT

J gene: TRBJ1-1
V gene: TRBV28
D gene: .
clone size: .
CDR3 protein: CASYWNTEAFF
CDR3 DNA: TGTGCCAGCTATTGGAACACTGAAGCTTTCTTT

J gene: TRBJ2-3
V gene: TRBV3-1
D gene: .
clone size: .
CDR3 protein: CASKSLSSERDTQYF
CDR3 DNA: TGTGCCAGCAAATCACTCAGCAGTGAGAGAGATACGCAGTATTTT

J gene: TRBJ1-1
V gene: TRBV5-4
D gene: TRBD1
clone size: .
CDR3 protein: CASDRGGEAFF
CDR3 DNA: TGTGCCAGTGACAGGGGCGGTGAAGCTTTCTTT

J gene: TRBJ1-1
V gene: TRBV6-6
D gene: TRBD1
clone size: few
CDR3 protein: CASRDRVLGEAFF
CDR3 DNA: TGTGCCAGCAGAGACAGGGTGCTGGGTGAAGCTTTCTTT

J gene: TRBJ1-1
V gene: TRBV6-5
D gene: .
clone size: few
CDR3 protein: CASRFTENTEAFF
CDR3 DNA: TGTGCCAGCAGGTTCACGGAGAACACTGAAGCTTTCTTT

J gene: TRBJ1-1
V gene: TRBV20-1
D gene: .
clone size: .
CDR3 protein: CSASSWVTEAFF
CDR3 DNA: TGCAGTGCTAGTTCCTGGGTCACTGAAGCTTTCTTT

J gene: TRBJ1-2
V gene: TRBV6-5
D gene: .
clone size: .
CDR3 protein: CASSYGTGGGYTF
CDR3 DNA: TGTGCCAGCAGTTACGGGACCGGGGGTGGCTACACCTTC

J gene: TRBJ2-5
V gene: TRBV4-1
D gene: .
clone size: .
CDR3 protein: CASSQDPREYQETQYF
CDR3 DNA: TGCGCCAGCAGCCAGGATCCCAGGGAGTACCAAGAGACCCAGTACTTC

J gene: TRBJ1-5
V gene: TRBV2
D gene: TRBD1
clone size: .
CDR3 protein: CASSKDREDQPQHF
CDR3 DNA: TGTGCCAGCAGCAAGGACAGGGAGGATCAGCCCCAGCATTTT

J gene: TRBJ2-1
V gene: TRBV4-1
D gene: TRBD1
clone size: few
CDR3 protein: CASSLDRGRQFF
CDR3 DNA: TGCGCCAGCAGCCTGGACAGGGGAAGGCAGTTCTTC

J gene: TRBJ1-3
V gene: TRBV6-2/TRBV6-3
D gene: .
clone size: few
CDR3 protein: CASSYGYTIYF
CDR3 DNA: TGTGCCAGCAGTTACGGATACACCATATATTTT

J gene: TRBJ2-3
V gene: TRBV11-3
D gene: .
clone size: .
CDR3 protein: CASSLEGQNTDTQYF
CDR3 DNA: TGTGCCAGCAGCTTAGAGGGTCAGAACACAGATACGCAGTATTTT

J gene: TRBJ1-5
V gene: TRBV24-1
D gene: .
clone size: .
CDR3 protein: CATQGTPGNQPQHF
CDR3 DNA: TGTGCCACTCAGGGGACACCGGGGAATCAGCCCCAGCATTTT

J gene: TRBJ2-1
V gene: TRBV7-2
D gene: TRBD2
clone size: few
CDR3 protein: CASSLWSSGNNEQFF
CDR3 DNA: TGTGCCAGCAGCTTATGGAGTAGCGGGAACAATGAGCAGTTCTTC

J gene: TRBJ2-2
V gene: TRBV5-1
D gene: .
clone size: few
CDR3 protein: CASSLARANGELFF
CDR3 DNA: TGCGCCAGCAGCTTGGCCCGGGCGAACGGGGAGCTGTTTTTT